One and the same sample provided the 16 T cell receptor beta chains below, sequenced in a study of Graves' ophthalmopathy and Graves' hyperthyroidism. Amplifying from RNA transcripts, the study obtained TCR beta CDR3 regions. RT-PCR with HTBI primers came first, then second-round multiplex PCR. TCRdb recomputed calls from the multiplex PCR reads with MiXCR, one row per CDR3 protein. The repertoire holds about 640,000 distinct CDR3 sequences, roughly two fifths seen once, with 2.5% to 3.5% in the top ten. Sequenced sample: peripheral blood. The receptors derive from an adult man with Graves' ophthalmopathy.

The chain carries TRBV25-1 and TRBJ1-4, with TRBD1 matching over 10 bases. CDR1 is MGHDK, CDR2 SYGVNS, per germline. This CDR3 region has 16 residues. V shed 5 bases and J 6 bases; nucleotides not matched to a gene: 9. CDR3: CASSKGQGIADEKLFF. CDR3 nucleotide sequence: TGTGCCAGCAGTAAGGGACAGGGGATTGCCGATGAAAAACTGTTTTTT.

This clonotype showed up many times. This chain links TRBV5-4 with TRBJ2-7; D unresolved. This CDR3 spans 13 amino acids. Trimming shortened V by 0 bases and J by 5 bases, and 9 bases separated the two germline ends. Germline V lookup: CDR1 SGHNT, CDR2 YYREEE (reference sequence). The CDR3 region has the DNA TGTGCCAGCAGCTTGGAAGGGTTGGACGAGCAGTACTTC. This sequence encodes CASSLEGLDEQYF.

The sample holds many counts of this clonotype. The chain has TRBV9 and TRBJ2-5; D remains unclear. Germline lookup yields CDR1 SGDLS and CDR2 YYNGEE. Deletions cut 2 bases from V and 8 bases from J, with 13 bases between. The CDR3 sequence is 13 residues long. CDR3 coding DNA: TGTGCCAGCAGCGTTTCCCCCGAGCTCACCCAGTACTTC. Translation gives CASSVSPELTQYF.

Ten or more counts support this clonotype. The chain links TRBV29-1 to TRBJ1-1; D unclear. Germline V lookup: CDR1 SQVTM, CDR2 ANQGSEA. The CDR3 has 10 residues. V gave up 7 bases and J gave up 0 bases, with 3 bases separating them. The CDR3 nucleotides are TGCAGCGGAGTGAACACTGAAGCTTTCTTT. This sequence encodes CSGVNTEAFF. The variable domain in full, completed from reference TRBV29-1 and TRBJ1-1, reads SAVISQKPSRDICQRGTSLTIQCQVDSQVTMMFWYRQQPGQSLTLIATANQGSEATYESGFVIDKFPISRPNLTFSTLTVSNMSPEDSSIYLCSGVNTEAFFGQGTRLTVV.

This clonotype was picked up a small number of times. This chain joins TRBV14 and TRBJ2-6; 10 bases are shared with TRBD1. CDR3 length equals 17 residues. Germline-derived CDR1 and CDR2 are SGHDN and FVKESK. J was trimmed by 2 bases and V by 6 bases; bases with no gene match: 7. CDR3 amino acids: CASSLGTGVAGANVLTF. DNA of the CDR3: TGTGCCAGCAGTTTAGGGACAGGGGTTGCTGGGGCCAACGTCCTGACTTTC. Variable domain in full (rest from reference TRBV14 and TRBJ2-6): EAGVTQFPSHSVIEKGQTVTLRCDPISGHDNLYWYRRVMGKEIKFLLHFVKESKQDESGMPNNRFLAERTGGTYSTLKVQPAELEDSGVYFCASSLGTGVAGANVLTFGAGSRLTVL.

The chain employs TRBV10-3 and TRBJ1-2, with TRBD1 matching over 7 bases. Germline CDR1 reads ENHRY; CDR2 reads SYGVKD. V lost 7 bases to trimming and J lost 6 bases; unmatched junction nucleotides: 11. This CDR3 region has 14 residues. CDR3 amino acids: CAIKGAGQYNGYTF. The CDR3, as DNA: TGTGCCATCAAGGGAGCGGGACAGTACAATGGCTACACCTTC.

This clonotype was observed many times. The V gene is TRBV7-9, the J gene TRBJ2-2; 10 bases map to TRBD2. The CDR3 extends over 15 amino acids. The germline CDR1 and CDR2 sequences are SEHNR and FQNEAQ (reference sequence). The V gene end was trimmed by 4 bases and the J gene end by 4 bases; junction bases not matched to a gene: 3. CDR3 protein: CASSSGLASTGELFF. Here the CDR3 DNA reads TGTGCCAGCAGCTCGGGACTAGCGAGCACCGGGGAGCTGTTTTTT.

The genes are TRBV29-1 and TRBJ2-6, with TRBD1 as a possible D gene (6 bases). The V end lost 4 bases, the J end lost 1 base, and 11 bases lay between the germline ends. Germline V lookup: CDR1 SQVTM, CDR2 ANQGSEA. This CDR3 comprises 15 residues. The CDR3 is CSVVWGRSGANVLTF. As DNA, the CDR3 is TGCAGCGTTGTGTGGGGGCGATCTGGGGCCAACGTCCTGACTTTC.

This clonotype has only a few counts. This chain links TRBV29-1 with TRBJ2-3; TRBD2 might be the D (6 bases). V lost 3 bases to trimming and J lost 6 bases, with 13 bases between them. Germline V gene data show CDR1 as SQVTM and CDR2 as ANQGSEA. The length of the CDR3 is 13 residues. The CDR3 DNA sequence: TGCAGCGTTGACGCGGGGCCTCTCGATACGCAGTATTTT. As protein: CSVDAGPLDTQYF.

There are a few counts of this clonotype. At one end the junction does not follow the germline gene, possibly because of a read error. The CDR3 region is CSARGGVTGELFF. The CDR3 DNA follows: TGCAGTGCCAGAGGCGGAGTTACCGGGGAGCTGTTTTTT. The V and J genes are TRBV20-1 and TRBJ2-2; D is unresolved. The length of the CDR3 is 13 residues. Germline CDR1 and CDR2: DFQATT and SNEGSKA (reference sequence).

This clonotype was recorded at least ten times. The chain is built from TRBV9 and TRBJ1-3; tentatively, D is TRBD1 (5 bases). CDR3 length: 15 residues. Between the trimmed V and J ends, which lost 0 bases and 3 bases, there was a span of 10 bases. The germline V gene has CDR1 SGDLS and CDR2 YYNGEE. CDR3 amino acids: CASSVDAQGGNTIYF. The DNA of the CDR3 is TGTGCCAGCAGCGTAGATGCTCAGGGTGGAAACACCATATATTTT.

This chain connects TRBV10-3 to TRBJ1-1; D possibly corresponds to TRBD1 (5 bases). The CDR3 has 14 residues. The germline gives CDR1 ENHRY, CDR2 SYGVKD. Trimming cost V 0 bases and J 6 bases, with 11 bases left between them. CDR3 nucleotide sequence: TGTGCCATCAGTGAGTCGGGGGTGGACGCTGAAGCTTTCTTT. This translates into CAISESGVDAEAFF.

This clonotype was counted many times. This sequence joins TRBV19 and TRBJ1-5; D ambiguous. Germline CDR1 and CDR2: LNHDA and SQIVND (reference sequence). The CDR3 loop spans 15 amino acids. Trimming removed 6 bases from V and 1 base from J, with 13 bases in between. The DNA of the CDR3 is TGTGCCAGTAGCCTCTCGGGAGGGAGCAATCAGCCCCAGCATTTT. Translation: CASSLSGGSNQPQHF.

This clonotype was recorded many times. The V call is TRBV4-3, the J call TRBJ2-5, with D maybe TRBD2 (6 bases). Trimming removed 1 base from V and 5 bases from J, with 14 bases in between. CDR3 size: 15 residues. CDR1 and CDR2 from the germline V gene are LGHNA and YSLEER. CDR3: CASSQGQKGGETQYF. CDR3 sequence (DNA): TGCGCCAGCAGCCAAGGTCAAAAGGGAGGCGAGACCCAGTACTTC.

This clonotype was recorded a few times. V is TRBV4-1 and J is TRBJ1-6; tentative D call: TRBD1 (6 bases). Germline V gene sequence: CDR1 MGHRA, CDR2 YSYEKL. The CDR3 consists of 17 residues. V lost 3 bases, J lost 5 bases, and 17 bases lay in between. The CDR3 reads CASSQEYRVLHNSPLHF. CDR3 sequence (DNA): TGCGCCAGCAGCCAGGAATACAGGGTTCTTCATAATTCACCCCTCCACTTT.

In the case of this clonotype: This may be a read error: a much more frequent sequence differs by one nucleotide. The chain employs TRBV2 and TRBJ2-7, with TRBD1 matching over 10 bases. Unmatched junction bases numbered 12, after V lost 8 bases and J lost 2 bases. This CDR3 has 16 residues. Germline V gene sequence: CDR1 SNHLY, CDR2 FYNNEI. For the CDR3, the DNA is TGTGCCAGCCGGGGACCGCCGGGACAGGGGACCTACGAGCAGTACTTC. Its translation: CASRGPPGQGTYEQYF.